One sample yielded the 28 T cell receptor beta chains listed below, sequenced in a study of cytomegalovirus exposure and HLA in healthy donors. PCR primers comprised 60 Vbeta and 13 Jbeta primers. Sequenced by immunoSEQ multiplex PCR; TCRdb stores in-frame clones only, minus some. This table holds approximately 140,000 clones, 80% found once. The specimen sequenced was PBMCs. Receptor source: a woman in her forties in good health and CMV-seronegative.

This sequence joins TRBV6-1 and TRBJ2-2; 7 bases line up with TRBD2. Trimming removed 7 bases from V and 0 bases from J; junction bases left unmatched: 5. CDR1 and CDR2 from the germline V gene are MNHNS and SASEGT. The CDR3 runs 15 residues. The CDR3 DNA sequence: TGTGCCAGCACCCCGGGGACTACGAACACCGGGGAGCTGTTTTTT. Its translation: CASTPGTTNTGELFF.

The chain carries TRBV5-1 and TRBJ2-2; D might be TRBD2 (5 bases). Germline V gene data show CDR1 as SGHRS and CDR2 as YFSETQ. The CDR3 loop spans 15 amino acids. V shed 2 bases and J shed 1 base, with 9 bases lying between them. CDR3 coding DNA: TGCGCCAGCAGCTTTGACCGGGGGAACACCGGGGAGCTGTTTTTT. As protein: CASSFDRGNTGELFF.

This clone has just a few counts. The gene calls are TRBV28 and TRBJ1-5, with 11 nucleotides matching TRBD1. The V gene's germline CDR1 is MDHEN and CDR2 SYDVKM. V was clipped by 11 bases and J by 6 bases; unmatched bases: 6. The CDR3 spans 13 residues. CDR3 nucleotide sequence: TGTGCCTGCCGGACAGGGGGCCTTCAGCCCCAGCATTTT. It translates to CACRTGGLQPQHF.

The genes are TRBV4-1 and TRBJ2-5, with 8 nucleotides matching TRBD2. Germline V gene data show CDR1 as MGHRA and CDR2 as YSYEKL. This CDR3 is built from 14 residues. V was pared by 4 bases and J by 5 bases, with 6 bases of the junction left unmatched. The CDR3 spells CASSPPGGAETQYF. Here the CDR3 DNA reads TGCGCCAGCAGCCCCCCCGGGGGGGCGGAGACCCAGTACTTC.

The rearrangement joins TRBV18 to TRBJ2-2, with TRBD1 identical over 7 bases. This CDR3 spans 17 amino acids. Germline V lookup: CDR1 KGHSH, CDR2 LQKENI. V shed 6 bases and J 5 bases; nucleotides not matched to a gene: 15. The CDR3 DNA is TGTGCCAGCTCCCCCCGAGGGGGCGCAGGAAGGACCGGGGAGCTGTTTTTT. Amino acid sequence: CASSPRGGAGRTGELFF. The full variable domain, its missing parts supplied by reference TRBV18 and TRBJ2-2, is NAGVMQNPRHLVRRRGQEARLRCSPMKGHSHVYWYRQLPEEGLKFMVYLQKENIIDESGMPKERFSAEFPKEGPSILRIQQVVRGDSAAYFCASSPRGGAGRTGELFFGEGSRLTVL.

The chain joins TRBV28 to TRBJ1-5; 7 bases map to TRBD1. CDR1 MDHEN and CDR2 SYDVKM come from the germline V gene. With V trimmed by 4 bases and J by 6 bases, 15 bases remained unmatched. This CDR3 contains 17 residues. For the CDR3, the DNA is TGTGCCAGCAGTTCCCCGCAAGGAGGGGGCGCGGGTCAGCCCCAGCATTTT. This encodes CASSSPQGGGAGQPQHF.

Regarding this clone: Other DNA variants within this sample encode the same CDR3. This sequence joins TRBV7-2 and TRBJ2-6; possible D gene TRBD1, 5 bases. CDR1 and CDR2 (germline): SGHTA, FQGNSA. Trimming removed 5 bases at V and 3 bases at J, with 11 bases between. This CDR3 contains 15 residues. The CDR3 protein is CASSLGAGGANVLTF. The DNA of the CDR3 is TGTGCCAGCAGCCTAGGGGCAGGTGGGGCCAACGTCCTGACTTTC.

The rearrangement links TRBV28 to TRBJ1-5, with D uncertain. The CDR3 contains 11 residues. CDR1 MDHEN and CDR2 SYDVKM come from the germline V gene. The V end was cut by 6 bases, the J end by 5 bases, with 5 bases between. Here the CDR3 DNA reads TGTGCCAGCAGCCTTCATCAGCCCCAGCATTTT. Its protein product is CASSLHQPQHF.

The J gene is TRBJ2-7, the V gene TRBV6-5, with 10 bases identical to TRBD2. CDR3 length: 14 amino acids. V trimming: 4 bases; J trimming: 3 bases; junction bases outside the gene matches: 3. Germline V gene lookup returns CDR1 MNHEY and CDR2 SVGAGI. CDR3 in amino acids: CASSFRLAGYEQYF. CDR3 DNA: TGTGCCAGCAGTTTTAGACTAGCGGGCTACGAGCAGTACTTC.

J is TRBJ1-1 and V is TRBV6-5, with 9 bases fitting TRBD1. The J segment lost 10 bases and the V segment lost 0 bases, leaving 6 bases of the junction unmatched. There are 14 residues in the CDR3. CDR1 is MNHEY, CDR2 SVGAGI, per germline. The CDR3 DNA reads as TGTGCCAGCAGTTACTCTACAGGGGGCGTCGTAGCTTTCTTT. Translated, it gives CASSYSTGGVVAFF.

This chain joins TRBV10-1 and TRBJ1-6; TRBD1 is a possible D gene (6 bases). The V gene lost 3 bases and the J gene lost 0 bases, with 15 bases spanning the gap. There are 18 residues in the CDR3. Germline lookup yields CDR1 WNHNN and CDR2 SYGVQD (reference sequence). CDR3 in DNA: TGCGCCAGCAGTGACCCGCGGACGGACAGCTCCTATAATTCACCCCTCCACTTT. Its translation is CASSDPRTDSSYNSPLHF.

CDR3 region: CASSPTTSGRMYTDTQYF. The DNA for the CDR3 is TGTGCCAGCAGCCCGACGACTAGCGGGAGGATGTACACAGATACGCAGTATTTT. The chain uses TRBV9 and TRBJ2-3, with TRBD2 matching 13 bases. V was pared by 4 bases and J by 2 bases, with 10 bases of the junction left unmatched. The germline gives CDR1 SGDLS, CDR2 YYNGEE. This CDR3 contains 18 residues.

This chain uses TRBV6-1 with TRBJ1-6; the match to TRBD1 covers 8 bases. The trim removed 2 bases at V and 9 bases at J, leaving 3 bases unmatched. CDR3 length: 14 residues. Germline V CDR1 and CDR2: MNHNS, SASEGT. The CDR3 coding sequence is TGTGCCAGCAGTGAAAGGACAGGGTTTTCACCCCTCCACTTT. Amino acid sequence: CASSERTGFSPLHF.

J is TRBJ1-5 and V is TRBV11-2; D gene uncertain. CDR3 size: 15 residues. V was trimmed by 5 bases and J by 3 bases, leaving 14 bases between them. The germline V gene encodes CDR1 SGHAT and CDR2 FQNNGV. The CDR3 sequence: CASSRDPSPNQPQHF. CDR3 DNA sequence: TGTGCCAGCAGCCGAGACCCTAGCCCCAATCAGCCCCAGCATTTT.

The rearrangement uses TRBV7-6 and TRBJ2-5; D call uncertain. The CDR3 has 11 residues. V lost 4 bases to trimming and J lost 7 bases, with 7 bases between them. Per the germline V gene, CDR1 is SGHVS and CDR2 is FNYEAQ. The CDR3 DNA reads TGTGCCAGCAGCTCAACGGGGACCCAGTACTTC. Its protein product is CASSSTGTQYF.

For this clone: The junction does not match germline at one end; this may be a read error. The V gene is TRBV18, the J gene TRBJ1-4; 8 nucleotides align to TRBD1. There are 16 residues in the CDR3. Germline V gene sequence: CDR1 KGHSH, CDR2 LQKENI. The CDR3 coding sequence is TGTGCCCGCTCAAGATACCGGGACAGGTCTAATGAAAAACTGTTTTTT. It encodes CARSRYRDRSNEKLFF.

The V call is TRBV9, the J call TRBJ2-7, with 9 bases aligning to TRBD2. This CDR3 region has 14 residues. Germline loops: CDR1 SGDLS, CDR2 YYNGEE. V dropped 7 bases and J dropped 7; count of bases not matched to a gene: 12. In DNA, the CDR3 is TGTGCCAGCTCGGAGACTAGCGGTCGGGGAGAGCAGTACTTC. The encoded protein is CASSETSGRGEQYF.

This chain connects TRBV29-1 to TRBJ2-7; TRBD1 matches at 7 bases. From germline, CDR1 is SQVTM and CDR2 ANQGSEA. The ends lost 8 bases at V and 5 bases at J; junction bases unmatched: 15. This CDR3 spans 14 amino acids. CDR3 bases: TGCAGCCCTAGAGTTAGACAGGGAAGAGACGAGCAGTACTTC. Translated: CSPRVRQGRDEQYF.

This chain links TRBV11-2 with TRBJ2-5, with D maybe TRBD2 (5 bases). V lost 2 bases and J 2 bases, leaving 9 bases between the germline ends. Per germline, CDR1 SGHAT and CDR2 FQNNGV. The CDR3 is 14 residues long. CDR3 nucleotides: TGTGCCAGCAGCTTATCGGGAATTCAAGAGACCCAGTACTTC. This gives the protein CASSLSGIQETQYF.

The chain joins TRBV6-4 to TRBJ2-1; 15 positions match TRBD2. This CDR3 contains 15 residues. V trimming: 3 bases; J trimming: 7 bases; junction bases outside the gene matches: 1. Germline V gene data show CDR1 as MRHNA and CDR2 as SNTAGT. The CDR3 spells CASSEGTSGRNEQFF. CDR3 coding DNA: TGTGCCAGCAGTGAGGGGACTAGCGGGAGGAATGAGCAGTTCTTC.

The V gene is TRBV5-4, the J gene TRBJ2-7, with TRBD2 matching over 13 bases. V lost 4 bases to trimming and J lost 5 bases; unmatched junction nucleotides: 6. Germline-derived CDR1 and CDR2 are SGHNT and YYREEE (reference sequence). The CDR3 has 15 amino acids. The chain's CDR3 is CASSDLGLAGDEQYF. The CDR3 DNA reads as TGTGCCAGCAGCGACCTCGGACTAGCGGGAGACGAGCAGTACTTC.

This chain joins TRBV6-6 and TRBJ2-1, with 9 bases aligning to TRBD1. The CDR3 spans 14 residues. Germline CDR1 reads MNHNY; CDR2 reads SVGAGI (reference sequence). The ends lost 2 bases at V and 6 bases at J; junction bases unmatched: 2. This CDR3 is CASSYRDRVNEQFF. DNA for the CDR3: TGTGCCAGCAGTTACCGGGACAGGGTCAATGAGCAGTTCTTC.

This chain uses TRBV7-8 with TRBJ2-7, with D tentatively TRBD2 (5 bases). The CDR3 is made up of 13 amino acids. Trimming took 5 bases from V and 7 from J, leaving 15 bases between them. The germline gives CDR1 SGHVS, CDR2 FQNEAQ. For the CDR3, the DNA is TGTGCCAGCAGCCACGACGCCTCGGGGGAGCAGTACTTC. This encodes CASSHDASGEQYF.

The CDR3 nucleotides are TGTGCCAGCAGCTCCTCCGGACAGGGGCGAGGCTATGGCTACACCTTC. Translated, it gives CASSSSGQGRGYGYTF. The gene calls are TRBV5-4 and TRBJ1-2; TRBD1 matches 9 bases. This CDR3 is built from 16 residues. Trimming cost V 3 bases and J 4 bases; bases outside gene matches: 10. Germline V lookup: CDR1 SGHNT, CDR2 YYREEE (reference sequence).

This clone was seen more than once but under ten times. The chain is built from TRBV28 and TRBJ1-5, with D perhaps TRBD1 (6 bases). CDR1 and CDR2 from the germline V gene are MDHEN and SYDVKM. V lost 10 bases and J lost 4, with 8 bases in between. This CDR3 comprises 11 residues. CDR3 sequence reads: CATGVNQPQHF. The CDR3 bases are TGTGCCACAGGGGTGAATCAGCCCCAGCATTTT. Together with reference TRBV28 and TRBJ1-5, the CDR3 gives the full variable domain: DVKVTQSSRYLVKRTGEKVFLECVQDMDHENMFWYRQDPGLGLRLIYFSYDVKMKEKGDIPEGYSVSREKKERFSLILESASTNQTSMYLCATGVNQPQHFGDGTRLSIL.

The V call is TRBV19, the J call TRBJ1-5; no clear D gene. Trimming removed 6 bases from V and 3 bases from J, with 12 bases in between. CDR3 length equals 14 residues. Germline V gene sequence: CDR1 LNHDA, CDR2 SQIVND (reference sequence). The CDR3 here is CASRQWASNQPQHF. CDR3 nucleotides: TGTGCCAGTAGGCAGTGGGCTTCCAATCAGCCCCAGCATTTT.

A few counts support this clone. The genes are TRBV12-5 and TRBJ1-1; D remains unclear. The CDR3 runs 13 residues. The germline CDR1 and CDR2 sequences are LGHNT and FRNRAP. V shed 6 bases and J shed 4 bases, with 12 bases lying between them. The CDR3, as DNA: TGTGCTAGTGGCCTTCGGGAAGGCACTGAAGCTTTCTTT. Translating it yields CASGLREGTEAFF.

V gene TRBV6-6 combines with J gene TRBJ1-6; TRBD1 is a possible D gene (5 bases). This CDR3 has 15 amino acids. The V end was cut by 0 bases, the J end by 9 bases, with 12 bases between. Germline V lookup: CDR1 MNHNY, CDR2 SVGAGI (reference sequence). CDR3 in amino acids: CASSYSPRETSPLHF. The DNA for the CDR3 is TGTGCCAGCAGTTACTCTCCCAGGGAAACTTCACCCCTCCACTTT.